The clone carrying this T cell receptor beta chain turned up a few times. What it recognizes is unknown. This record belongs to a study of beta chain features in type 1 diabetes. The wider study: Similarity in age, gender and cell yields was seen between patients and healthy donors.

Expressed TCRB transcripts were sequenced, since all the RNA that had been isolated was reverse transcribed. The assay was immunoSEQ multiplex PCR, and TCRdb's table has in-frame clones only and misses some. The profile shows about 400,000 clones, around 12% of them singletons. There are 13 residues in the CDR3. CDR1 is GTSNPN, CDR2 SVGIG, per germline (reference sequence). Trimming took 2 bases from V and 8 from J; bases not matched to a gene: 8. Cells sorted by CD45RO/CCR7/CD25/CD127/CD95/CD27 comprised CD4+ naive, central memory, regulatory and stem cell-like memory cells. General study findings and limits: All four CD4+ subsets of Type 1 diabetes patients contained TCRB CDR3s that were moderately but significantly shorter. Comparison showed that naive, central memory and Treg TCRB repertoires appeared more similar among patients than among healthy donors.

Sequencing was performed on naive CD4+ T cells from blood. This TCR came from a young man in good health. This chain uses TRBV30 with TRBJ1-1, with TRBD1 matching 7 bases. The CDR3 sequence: CAWSSSGGREAFF. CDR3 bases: TGTGCCTGGAGTAGCTCAGGGGGTCGGGAAGCTTTCTTT.